Listed below are T cell receptor beta chains from one sample, sequenced in a study of metastatic and nonmetastatic thyroid tumors. TCRdb re-analyzed the PCR reads using MiXCR. Of approximately 20,000 clones in the sample, more than 15% were seen once. The sequenced sample was blood. The receptors stem from a female donor with papillary thyroid cancer or a benign thyroid nodule (not recorded which). Some clones in this sample may be carry-over from other donors' samples. The CDR3 runs from the conserved cysteine through the conserved F or W. The D gene is left open where the match is weak. Size is omitted from some rows. Given values are once, few, many or a class for expanded clones.

d_gene	abundance	v_gene	j_gene	CDR3aa	CDR3nt
TRBD2	.	TRBV7-3	TRBJ2-1	CASSPLAGLNNEQFF	TGTGCCAGCAGCCCACTAGCGGGACTGAACAATGAGCAGTTCTTC
TRBD2	.	TRBV11-2	TRBJ2-7	CASSKLAGGHEQYF	TGTGCCAGCAGCAAACTAGCGGGAGGGCACGAGCAGTACTTC
.	many	TRBV9	TRBJ2-6	CASSPQLGSFAGANVLTF	TGTGCCAGCAGCCCACAATTGGGAAGTTTCGCTGGGGCCAACGTCCTGACTTTC
.	medium-sized	TRBV28	TRBJ2-7	CASMPFSEGQYF	TGTGCCAGCATGCCCTTCTCTGAGGGGCAGTACTTC
TRBD1	few	TRBV6-1	TRBJ1-4	CASTGTGNEKLFF	TGTGCCAGCACCGGGACAGGAAATGAAAAACTGTTTTTT
.	many	TRBV3-1	TRBJ2-1	CASSQWGEYNEQFF	TGTGCCAGCAGCCAATGGGGGGAATACAATGAGCAGTTCTTC
.	many	TRBV7-2	TRBJ1-2	CASSQVTSGGYTF	TGTGCCAGCAGCCAGGTTACGAGTGGTGGCTACACCTTC
TRBD1	many	TRBV7-2	TRBJ2-7	CASSLGGTATYEQYF	TGTGCCAGCAGCTTAGGGGGGACAGCAACCTACGAGCAGTACTTC
.	.	TRBV6-4	TRBJ1-6	CASQESYNSPLHF	TGTGCCAGCCAGGAGTCCTATAATTCACCCCTCCACTTT
.	many	TRBV5-6	TRBJ1-2	CASSLAGSDGYTF	TGTGCCAGCAGCTTGGCAGGGAGCGATGGCTACACCTTC